The 16 T cell receptor beta chains below come from one sample, sequenced in a study of cytomegalovirus exposure and HLA in healthy donors. A multiplex PCR was run with 60 Vbeta primers and 13 Jbeta primers. Sequenced by immunoSEQ multiplex PCR; TCRdb stores in-frame clones only, minus some. Of some 190,000 clones listed, 81% were seen once; the top ten hold about 3.4%. The sample was PBMCs. These receptors were collected from a man between 35 and 55 years old in good health and CMV-seropositive.

This CDR3 is CASSDVAGGPTGELFF. The CDR3 DNA follows: TGTGCCAGCAGCGATGTAGCGGGAGGGCCCACCGGGGAGCTGTTTTTT. The V call is TRBV9, the J call TRBJ2-2, with 11 positions matching TRBD2. V dropped 3 bases and J dropped 4; count of bases not matched to a gene: 5. Germline lookup yields CDR1 SGDLS and CDR2 YYNGEE. The CDR3 loop spans 16 amino acids.

The chain links TRBV4-1 to TRBJ1-4; possible D gene TRBD1, 6 bases. The CDR3 spans 18 residues. Trimming removed 0 bases from V and 8 bases from J, with 22 bases in between. Germline V lookup: CDR1 MGHRA, CDR2 YSYEKL. The CDR3 reads CASSQDPPRGGLGEKLFF. The CDR3 coding sequence is TGCGCCAGCAGCCAAGATCCCCCGCGAGGGGGTCTGGGGGAAAAACTGTTTTTT.

The rearrangement joins TRBV11-2 to TRBJ2-7; 9 positions match TRBD1. In germline, CDR1 is SGHAT, CDR2 FQNNGV. The CDR3 sequence is 16 residues long. The V and J ends lost 5 bases and 0 bases, in that order; junction bases with no gene match: 8. CDR3 loop: CASSPRSGQGSYEQYF. For the CDR3, the DNA is TGTGCCAGCAGCCCGAGATCGGGACAGGGCTCCTACGAGCAGTACTTC.

The V call is TRBV10-3, the J call TRBJ2-2; D possibly corresponds to TRBD2 (6 bases). Between the trimmed V and J ends, which lost 2 bases and 6 bases, there was a span of 16 bases. Germline V CDR1 and CDR2: ENHRY, SYGVKD. This CDR3 has 16 amino acids. CDR3 DNA: TGTGCCATCAGTGAGCAAGAGGCAGGCGGGGCCGGGGAGCTGTTTTTT. Translation gives CAISEQEAGGAGELFF.

The V gene is TRBV2, the J gene TRBJ2-1; 7 nucleotides line up with TRBD2. The CDR3 has 16 residues. V lost 6 bases and J lost 6; bases outside the gene matches: 14. Germline V CDR1 and CDR2: SNHLY, FYNNEI. The CDR3 sequence: CASRTDWGGRGNEQFF. DNA for the CDR3: TGTGCCAGCAGGACCGACTGGGGAGGGAGGGGCAATGAGCAGTTCTTC.

V and J are TRBV4-2 and TRBJ2-3, with a tentative D call TRBD1 (6 bases). Germline values: CDR1 LGHNA, CDR2 YNFKEQ. The CDR3 spans 15 residues. V was shortened by 6 bases and J by 3 bases, with 16 bases between the two germline ends. The chain's CDR3 is CASRGMGAGTDTQYF. The CDR3 nucleotides are TGTGCCAGCAGGGGGATGGGGGCTGGGACAGATACGCAGTATTTT.

V is TRBV18 and J is TRBJ2-1; 10 bases map to TRBD2. In germline, CDR1 is KGHSH, CDR2 LQKENI. This CDR3 is built from 15 residues. J was trimmed by 9 bases and V by 2 bases; bases with no gene match: 7. The CDR3 region has the DNA TGTGCCAGCTCACCAATCCTAGCGGGGGAGGTTGAGCAGTTCTTC. This gives the protein CASSPILAGEVEQFF.

J is TRBJ2-3 and V is TRBV27, with D perhaps matching TRBD2 (5 bases). The germline V gene encodes CDR1 MNHEY and CDR2 SMNVEV (reference sequence). The CDR3 runs to 12 residues. The V end lost 4 bases, the J end lost 6 bases, and 8 bases lay between the germline ends. Here the CDR3 DNA reads TGTGCCAGCAGTTCCAGAGGGGATACGCAGTATTTT. It encodes CASSSRGDTQYF.

V gene TRBV19 combines with J gene TRBJ1-1; 8 bases are a match to TRBD1. CDR1 is LNHDA and CDR2 is SQIVND in the germline V gene (reference sequence). This CDR3 comprises 18 residues. J gave up 5 bases and V 4 bases, and 18 bases lay outside the gene matches. CDR3 sequence: CASSKRQGTRRVLTEAFF. In DNA, the CDR3 is TGTGCCAGTAGTAAAAGACAGGGGACGCGGAGGGTTTTGACTGAAGCTTTCTTT. The entire variable domain, with the rest obtained from reference TRBV19 and TRBJ1-1, is as follows: DGGITQSPKYLFRKEGQNVTLSCEQNLNHDAMYWYRQDPGQGLRLIYYSQIVNDFQKGDIAEGYSVSREKKESFPLTVTSAQKNPTAFYLCASSKRQGTRRVLTEAFFGQGTRLTVV.

The gene calls are TRBV4-2 and TRBJ2-5; D perhaps matches TRBD2 (5 bases). CDR1 is LGHNA and CDR2 is YNFKEQ in the germline V gene. With 5 bases removed from V and 2 bases from J, the gap between germline ends came to 15 bases. The CDR3 length is 15 residues. In DNA, the CDR3 is TGTGCCAGCAGCTTGGCGGGCACAAATCAAGAGACCCAGTACTTC. It yields the protein CASSLAGTNQETQYF.

The genes are TRBV4-1 and TRBJ2-5, with TRBD1 as a possible D gene (6 bases). The CDR3 totals 19 residues. Germline V lookup: CDR1 MGHRA, CDR2 YSYEKL. V lost 0 bases, J lost 4 bases, and 24 bases lay in between. Here the CDR3 DNA reads TGCGCCAGCAGCCAAGATCCGCCTGAACTACAGGGCGTGGGAGAGACCCAGTACTTC. Translation: CASSQDPPELQGVGETQYF.

The rearrangement uses TRBV19 and TRBJ2-2; 9 bases are a match to TRBD1. Germline CDR1 reads LNHDA; CDR2 reads SQIVND (reference sequence). The CDR3 runs 15 residues. Trimming took 6 bases from V and 3 from J; bases not matched to a gene: 5. CDR3 loop: CASRTGGGYTGELFF. In DNA form, the CDR3 reads TGTGCCAGTAGGACAGGGGGGGGTTACACCGGGGAGCTGTTTTTT.

The chain joins TRBV27 to TRBJ2-1; TRBD1 might be the D (6 bases). The germline V gene has CDR1 MNHEY and CDR2 SMNVEV (reference sequence). The V end lost 6 bases, the J end lost 8 bases, and 20 bases lay between the germline ends. The CDR3 spans 15 residues. The CDR3 sequence: CASSPRQDLGDEQFF. As DNA, the CDR3 is TGTGCCAGCAGCCCTAGACAGGACCTTGGGGATGAGCAGTTCTTC.

This sequence joins TRBV7-9 and TRBJ2-1; 12 positions agree with TRBD2. Germline V gene lookup returns CDR1 SEHNR and CDR2 FQNEAQ (reference sequence). This CDR3 is 16 amino acids long. V was clipped by 4 bases and J by 4 bases; unmatched bases: 5. CDR3 sequence (DNA): TGTGCCAGCAGCTCATCTAGCGGGAGGGTATACAATGAGCAGTTCTTC. Protein sequence: CASSSSSGRVYNEQFF.

The chain links TRBV29-1 to TRBJ1-2; D may be TRBD1 (5 bases). Germline V CDR1 and CDR2: SQVTM, ANQGSEA. The CDR3 extends over 12 amino acids. The V end lost 4 bases, the J end lost 2 bases, and 8 bases lay between the germline ends. CDR3 in amino acids: CSVGAGNYGYTF. CDR3 in DNA: TGCAGCGTTGGGGCAGGGAACTATGGCTACACCTTC.

V gene TRBV6-4 combines with J gene TRBJ2-2; TRBD2 might be the D (5 bases). The CDR3 has 14 residues. Between the trimmed V and J ends, which lost 6 bases and 6 bases, there was a span of 14 bases. Germline-derived CDR1 and CDR2 are MRHNA and SNTAGT. The CDR3 reads CASRTGLGAGELFF. The CDR3, as DNA: TGTGCCAGCAGGACGGGTCTCGGGGCCGGGGAGCTGTTTTTT.